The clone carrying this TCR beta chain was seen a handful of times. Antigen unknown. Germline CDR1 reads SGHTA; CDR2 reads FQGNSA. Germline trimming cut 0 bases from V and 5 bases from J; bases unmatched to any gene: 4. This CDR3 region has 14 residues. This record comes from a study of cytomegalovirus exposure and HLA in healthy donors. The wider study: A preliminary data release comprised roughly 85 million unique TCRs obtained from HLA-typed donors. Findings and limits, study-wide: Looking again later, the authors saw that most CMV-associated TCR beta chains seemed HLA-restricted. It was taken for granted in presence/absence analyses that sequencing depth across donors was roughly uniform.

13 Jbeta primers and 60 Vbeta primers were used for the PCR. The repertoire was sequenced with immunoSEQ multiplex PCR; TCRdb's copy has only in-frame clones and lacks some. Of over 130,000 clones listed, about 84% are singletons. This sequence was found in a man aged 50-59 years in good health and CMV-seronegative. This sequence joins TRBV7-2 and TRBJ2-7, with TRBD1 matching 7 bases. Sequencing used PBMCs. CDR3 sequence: CASSLATGAHEQYF. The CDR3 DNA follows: TGTGCCAGCAGCTTAGCTACAGGGGCCCACGAGCAGTACTTC.